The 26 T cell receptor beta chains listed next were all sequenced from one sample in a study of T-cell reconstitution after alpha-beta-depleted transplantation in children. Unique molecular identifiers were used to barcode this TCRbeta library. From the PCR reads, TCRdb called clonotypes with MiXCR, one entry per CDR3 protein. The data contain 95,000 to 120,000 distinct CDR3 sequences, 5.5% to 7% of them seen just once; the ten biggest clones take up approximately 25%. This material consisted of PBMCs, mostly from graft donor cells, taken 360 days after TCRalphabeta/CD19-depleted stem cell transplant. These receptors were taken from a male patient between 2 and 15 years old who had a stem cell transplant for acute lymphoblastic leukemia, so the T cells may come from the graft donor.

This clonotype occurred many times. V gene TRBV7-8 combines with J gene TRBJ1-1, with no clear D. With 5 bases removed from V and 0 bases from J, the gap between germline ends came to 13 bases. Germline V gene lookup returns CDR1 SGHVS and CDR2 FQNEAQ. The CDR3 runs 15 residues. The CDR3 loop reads CASSPRRSLNTEAFF. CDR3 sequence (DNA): TGTGCCAGCAGCCCCAGGAGGTCCCTGAACACTGAAGCTTTCTTT.

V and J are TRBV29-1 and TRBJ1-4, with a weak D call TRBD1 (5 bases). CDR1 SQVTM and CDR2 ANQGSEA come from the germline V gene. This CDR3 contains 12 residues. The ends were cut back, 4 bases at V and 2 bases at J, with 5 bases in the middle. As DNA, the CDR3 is TGCAGCGTTGCAGGGACTAATGAAAAACTGTTTTTT. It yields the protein CSVAGTNEKLFF. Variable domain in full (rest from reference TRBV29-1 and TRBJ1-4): SAVISQKPSRDICQRGTSLTIQCQVDSQVTMMFWYRQQPGQSLTLIATANQGSEATYESGFVIDKFPISRPNLTFSTLTVSNMSPEDSSIYLCSVAGTNEKLFFGSGTQLSVL.

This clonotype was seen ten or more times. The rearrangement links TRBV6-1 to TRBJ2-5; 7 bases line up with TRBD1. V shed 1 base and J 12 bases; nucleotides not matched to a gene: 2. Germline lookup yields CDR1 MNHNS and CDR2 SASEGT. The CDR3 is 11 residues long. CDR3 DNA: TGTGCCAGCAGTGAAGATGACAGGGAGTACTTC. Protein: CASSEDDREYF.

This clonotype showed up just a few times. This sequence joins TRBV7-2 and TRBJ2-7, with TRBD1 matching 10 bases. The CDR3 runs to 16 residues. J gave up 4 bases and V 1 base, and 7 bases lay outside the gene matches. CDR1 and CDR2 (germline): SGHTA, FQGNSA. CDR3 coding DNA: TGTGCCAGCAGCTTAGGAACCGGGACAGGGGAATACGAGCAGTACTTC. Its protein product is CASSLGTGTGEYEQYF.

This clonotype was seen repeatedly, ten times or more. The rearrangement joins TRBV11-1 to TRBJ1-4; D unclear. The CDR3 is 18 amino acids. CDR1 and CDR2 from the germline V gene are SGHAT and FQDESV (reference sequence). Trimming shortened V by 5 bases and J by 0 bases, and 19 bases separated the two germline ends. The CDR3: CASSATRWAEATNEKLFF. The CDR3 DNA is TGTGCCAGCAGCGCAACCCGTTGGGCGGAAGCAACTAATGAAAAACTGTTTTTT.

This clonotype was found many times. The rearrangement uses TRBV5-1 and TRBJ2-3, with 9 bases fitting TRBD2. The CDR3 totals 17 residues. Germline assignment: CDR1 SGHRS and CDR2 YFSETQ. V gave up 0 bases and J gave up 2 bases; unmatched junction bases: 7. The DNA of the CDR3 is TGCGCCAGCAGCTTGGAGCTAGCGGGGCCAGTCACAGATACGCAGTATTTT. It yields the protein CASSLELAGPVTDTQYF.

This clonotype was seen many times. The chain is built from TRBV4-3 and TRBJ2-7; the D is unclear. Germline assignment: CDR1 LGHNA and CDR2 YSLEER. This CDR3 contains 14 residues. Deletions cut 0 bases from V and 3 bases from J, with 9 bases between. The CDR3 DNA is TGCGCCAGCAGCCAAGACACCCCCGGCTACGAGCAGTACTTC. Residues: CASSQDTPGYEQYF.

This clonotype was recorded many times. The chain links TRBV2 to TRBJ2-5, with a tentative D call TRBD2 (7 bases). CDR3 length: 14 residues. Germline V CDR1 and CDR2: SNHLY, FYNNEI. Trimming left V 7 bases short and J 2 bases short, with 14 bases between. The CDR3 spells CASKAGAIQETQYF. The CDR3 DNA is TGTGCCAGCAAGGCGGGGGCCATTCAAGAGACCCAGTACTTC.

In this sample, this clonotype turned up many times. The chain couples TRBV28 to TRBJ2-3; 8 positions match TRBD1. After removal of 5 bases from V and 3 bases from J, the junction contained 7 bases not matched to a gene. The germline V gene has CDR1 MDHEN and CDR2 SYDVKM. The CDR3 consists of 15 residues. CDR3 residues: CASSLQGAKTDTQYF. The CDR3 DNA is TGTGCCAGCAGTCTCCAGGGGGCGAAAACAGATACGCAGTATTTT.

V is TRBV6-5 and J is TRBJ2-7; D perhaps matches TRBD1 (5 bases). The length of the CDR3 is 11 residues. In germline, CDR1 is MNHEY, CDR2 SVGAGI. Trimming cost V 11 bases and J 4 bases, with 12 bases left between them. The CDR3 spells CAVRDGYEQYF. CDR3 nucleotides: TGTGCCGTCAGGGATGGGTACGAGCAGTACTTC.

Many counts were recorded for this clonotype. As DNA, the CDR3 is TGCAGTGCTAGAGACAGGGGGCTGAGTGAAGCTTTCTTT. It is translated as CSARDRGLSEAFF. This chain joins TRBV20-1 and TRBJ1-1, with 8 bases aligning to TRBD1. From germline, CDR1 is DFQATT and CDR2 SNEGSKA (reference sequence). V lost 0 bases and J lost 7; bases outside the gene matches: 4. The CDR3 extends over 13 amino acids.

The DNA of the CDR3 is TGTGCCAGCAGCTCCGCGGGGTGGGGCCAGCCCCAGCATTTT. Protein product: CASSSAGWGQPQHF. This chain connects TRBV7-2 to TRBJ1-5, with D possibly matching TRBD1 (5 bases). There are 14 residues in the CDR3. Trimming removed 4 bases from V and 7 bases from J, with 14 bases in between. Germline V gene lookup returns CDR1 SGHTA and CDR2 FQGNSA. The entire variable domain, with the rest obtained from reference TRBV7-2 and TRBJ1-5, is as follows: GAGVSQSPSNKVTEKGKDVELRCDPISGHTALYWYRQSLGQGLEFLIYFQGNSAPDKSGLPSDRFSAERTGGSVSTLTIQRTQQEDSAVYLCASSSAGWGQPQHFGDGTRLSIL.

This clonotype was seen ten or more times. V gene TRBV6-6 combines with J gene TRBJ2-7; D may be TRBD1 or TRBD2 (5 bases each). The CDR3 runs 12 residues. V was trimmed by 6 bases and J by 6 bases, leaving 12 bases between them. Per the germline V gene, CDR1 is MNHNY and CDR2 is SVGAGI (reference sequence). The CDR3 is CASSPGPLEQYF. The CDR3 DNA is TGTGCCAGCAGCCCGGGACCGCTCGAGCAGTACTTC.

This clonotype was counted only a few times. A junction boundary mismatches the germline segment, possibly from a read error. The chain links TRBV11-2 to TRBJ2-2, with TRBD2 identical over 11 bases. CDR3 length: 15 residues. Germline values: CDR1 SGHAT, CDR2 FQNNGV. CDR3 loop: CASSLAGGPHGELFF. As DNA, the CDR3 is TGTGCCAGCAGTTTAGCGGGAGGGCCGCACGGGGAGCTGTTTTTT. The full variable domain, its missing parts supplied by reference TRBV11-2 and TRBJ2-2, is EAGVAQSPRYKIIEKRQSVAFWCNPISGHATLYWYQQILGQGPKLLIQFQNNGVVDDSQLPKDRFSAERLKGVDSTLKIQPAKLEDSAVYLCASSLAGGPHGELFFGEGSRLTVL.

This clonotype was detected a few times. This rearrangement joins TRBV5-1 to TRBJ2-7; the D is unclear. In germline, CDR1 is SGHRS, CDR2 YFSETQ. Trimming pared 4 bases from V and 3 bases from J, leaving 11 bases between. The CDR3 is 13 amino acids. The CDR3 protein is CASSQLGVYEQYF. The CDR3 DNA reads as TGCGCCAGCAGCCAACTCGGAGTCTACGAGCAGTACTTC.

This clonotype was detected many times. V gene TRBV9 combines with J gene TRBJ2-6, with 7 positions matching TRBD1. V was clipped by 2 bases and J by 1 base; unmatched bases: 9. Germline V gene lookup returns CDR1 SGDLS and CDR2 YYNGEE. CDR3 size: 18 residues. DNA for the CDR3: TGTGCCAGCAGCGTCGACAGGGTTGGGAGATCTGGGGCCAACGTCCTGACTTTC. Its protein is CASSVDRVGRSGANVLTF.

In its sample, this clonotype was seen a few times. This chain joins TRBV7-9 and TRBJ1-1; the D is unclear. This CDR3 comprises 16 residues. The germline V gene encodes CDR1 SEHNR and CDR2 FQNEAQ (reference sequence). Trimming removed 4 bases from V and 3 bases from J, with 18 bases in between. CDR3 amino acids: CASSSILSRFHTEAFF. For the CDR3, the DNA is TGTGCCAGCAGCTCCATCTTGAGCAGGTTCCACACTGAAGCTTTCTTT.

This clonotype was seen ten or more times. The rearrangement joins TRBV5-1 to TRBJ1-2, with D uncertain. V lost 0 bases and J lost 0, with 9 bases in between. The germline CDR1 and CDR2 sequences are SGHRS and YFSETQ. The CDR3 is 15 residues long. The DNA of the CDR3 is TGCGCCAGCAGCTTGGGAACAAGAGCTAACTATGGCTACACCTTC. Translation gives CASSLGTRANYGYTF. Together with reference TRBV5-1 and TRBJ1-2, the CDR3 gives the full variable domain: KAGVTQTPRYLIKTRGQQVTLSCSPISGHRSVSWYQQTPGQGLQFLFEYFSETQRNKGNFPGRFSGRQFSNSRSEMNVSTLELGDSALYLCASSLGTRANYGYTFGSGTRLTVV.

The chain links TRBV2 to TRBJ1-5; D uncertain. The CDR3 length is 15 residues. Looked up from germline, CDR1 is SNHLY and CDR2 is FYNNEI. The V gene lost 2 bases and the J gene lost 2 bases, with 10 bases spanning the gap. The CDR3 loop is CASSELAQRNQPQHF. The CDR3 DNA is TGTGCCAGCAGTGAACTCGCACAGCGCAATCAGCCCCAGCATTTT.

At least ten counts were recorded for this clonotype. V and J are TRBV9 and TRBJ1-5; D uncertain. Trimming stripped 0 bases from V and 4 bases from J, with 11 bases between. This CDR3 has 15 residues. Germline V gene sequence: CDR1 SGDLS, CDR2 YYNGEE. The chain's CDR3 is CASSVGRYENQPQHF. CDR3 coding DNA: TGTGCCAGCAGCGTAGGACGATACGAGAATCAGCCCCAGCATTTT. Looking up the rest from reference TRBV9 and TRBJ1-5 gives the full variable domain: DSGVTQTPKHLITATGQRVTLRCSPRSGDLSVYWYQQSLDQGLQFLIQYYNGEERAKGNILERFSAQQFPDLHSELNLSSLELGDSALYFCASSVGRYENQPQHFGDGTRLSIL.

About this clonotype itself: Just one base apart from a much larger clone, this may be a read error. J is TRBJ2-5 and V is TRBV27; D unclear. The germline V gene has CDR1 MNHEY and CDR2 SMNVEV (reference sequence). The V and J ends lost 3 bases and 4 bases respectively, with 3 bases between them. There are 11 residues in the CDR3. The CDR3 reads CASSFAETQYF. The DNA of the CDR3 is TGTGCCAGCAGTTTCGCAGAGACCCAGTACTTC.

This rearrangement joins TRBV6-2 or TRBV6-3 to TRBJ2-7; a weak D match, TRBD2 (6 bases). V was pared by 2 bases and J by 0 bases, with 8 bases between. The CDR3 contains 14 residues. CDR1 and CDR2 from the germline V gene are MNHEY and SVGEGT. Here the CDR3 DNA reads TGTGCCAGCAGTTACGCGGGGTACTCCTACGAGCAGTACTTC. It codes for CASSYAGYSYEQYF.

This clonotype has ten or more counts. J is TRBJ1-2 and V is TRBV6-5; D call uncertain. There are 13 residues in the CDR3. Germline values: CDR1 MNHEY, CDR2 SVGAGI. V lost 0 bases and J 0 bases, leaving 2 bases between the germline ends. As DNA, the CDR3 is TGTGCCAGCAGTTACTCAACTAACTATGGCTACACCTTC. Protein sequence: CASSYSTNYGYTF.

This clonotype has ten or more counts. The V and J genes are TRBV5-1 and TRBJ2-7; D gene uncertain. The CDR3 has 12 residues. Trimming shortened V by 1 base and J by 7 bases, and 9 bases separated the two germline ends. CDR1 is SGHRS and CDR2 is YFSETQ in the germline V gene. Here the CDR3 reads CASSLSAGEQYF. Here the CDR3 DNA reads TGCGCCAGCAGCTTGTCCGCCGGGGAGCAGTACTTC.

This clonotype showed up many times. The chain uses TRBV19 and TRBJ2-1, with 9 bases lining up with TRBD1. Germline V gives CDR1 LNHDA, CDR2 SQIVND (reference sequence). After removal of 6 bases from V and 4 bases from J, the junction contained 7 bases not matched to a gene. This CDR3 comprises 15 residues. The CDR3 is CASRTDRGGYNEQFF. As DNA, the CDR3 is TGTGCCAGTAGGACGGACAGGGGAGGGTACAATGAGCAGTTCTTC.

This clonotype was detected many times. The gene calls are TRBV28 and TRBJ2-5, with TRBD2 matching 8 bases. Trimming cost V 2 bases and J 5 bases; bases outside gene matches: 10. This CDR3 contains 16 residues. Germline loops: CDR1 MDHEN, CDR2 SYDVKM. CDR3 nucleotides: TGTGCCAGCAGTTTAACTGGGAGCGGGAGAATCGAGACCCAGTACTTC. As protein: CASSLTGSGRIETQYF.